The present entry profiles one T cell receptor beta chain with its context. Its matching antigen is unknown. Sorted-subset replicate PCR reactions contained 200 ng DNA, corresponding to around 30,000 T cell genomes. Measured with immunoSEQ multiplex PCR; TCRdb has only the in-frame clones, and not every one. The sample lists 2,500,000 or so clones; under 95% were seen once. Nashville, Tennessee was home to all donors, each a Caucasian adult. This specimen belongs to a study of shared clonotypes between healthy human individuals. Study-wide findings and caveats: Having only a few donors restricted how much genetic and exposure-history diversity was captured. Naive subsets generally exceeded memory subsets in estimated richness.

The CDR3 spans 14 residues. Germline V gene lookup returns CDR1 MDHEN and CDR2 SYDVKM. The V gene lost 5 bases and the J gene lost 9 bases, with 16 bases spanning the gap. V gene TRBV28 combines with J gene TRBJ2-2; D unresolved. The TCR originated in a man younger than 35 in good health. Some clones in this sample may be carry-over from other donors' samples. Sequences were obtained from naive CD4+ T cells from PBMCs. The sample's subset: CD45RA+ positively selected. The CDR3 spells CASSPRTASRELFF. CDR3 DNA: TGTGCCAGCAGTCCCCGGACCGCCAGCCGGGAGCTGTTTTTT.